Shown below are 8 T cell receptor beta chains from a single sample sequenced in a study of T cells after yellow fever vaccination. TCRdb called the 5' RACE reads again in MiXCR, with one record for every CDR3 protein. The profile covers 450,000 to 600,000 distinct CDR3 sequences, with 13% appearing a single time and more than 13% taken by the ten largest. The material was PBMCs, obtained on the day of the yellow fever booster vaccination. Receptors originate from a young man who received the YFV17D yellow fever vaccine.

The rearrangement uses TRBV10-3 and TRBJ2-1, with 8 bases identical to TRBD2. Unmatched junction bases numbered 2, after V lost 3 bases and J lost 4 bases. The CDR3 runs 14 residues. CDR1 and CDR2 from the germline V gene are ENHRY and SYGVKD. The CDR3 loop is CAISDREGYNEQFF. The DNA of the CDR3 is TGTGCCATCAGTGACCGGGAGGGGTACAATGAGCAGTTCTTC.

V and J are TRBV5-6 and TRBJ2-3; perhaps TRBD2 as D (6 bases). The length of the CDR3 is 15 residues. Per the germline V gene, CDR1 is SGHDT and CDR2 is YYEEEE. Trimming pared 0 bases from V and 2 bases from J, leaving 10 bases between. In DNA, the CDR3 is TGTGCCAGCAGCTTGGGCGCGGGATCCACAGATACGCAGTATTTT. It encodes CASSLGAGSTDTQYF.

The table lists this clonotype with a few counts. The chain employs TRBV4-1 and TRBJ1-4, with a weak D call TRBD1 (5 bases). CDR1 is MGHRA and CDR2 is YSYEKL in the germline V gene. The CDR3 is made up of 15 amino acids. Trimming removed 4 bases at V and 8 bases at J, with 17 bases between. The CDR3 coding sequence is TGCGCCAGCAGCCCGGTTCCGGGACCAAACGAAAAACTGTTTTTT. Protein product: CASSPVPGPNEKLFF.

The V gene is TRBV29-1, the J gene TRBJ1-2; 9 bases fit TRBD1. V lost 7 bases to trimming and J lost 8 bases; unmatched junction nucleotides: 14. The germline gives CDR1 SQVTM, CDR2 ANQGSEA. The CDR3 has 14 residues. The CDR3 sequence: CSAGQGPASGGYTF. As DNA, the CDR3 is TGCAGCGCCGGACAGGGGCCTGCCTCTGGAGGCTACACCTTC.

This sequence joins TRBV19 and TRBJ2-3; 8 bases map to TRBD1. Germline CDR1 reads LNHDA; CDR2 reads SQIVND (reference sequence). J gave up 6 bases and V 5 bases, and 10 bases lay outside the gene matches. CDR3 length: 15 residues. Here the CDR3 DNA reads TGTGCCAGTAGTCCCTACAGGGGGATGCAGGATACGCAGTATTTT. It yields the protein CASSPYRGMQDTQYF.

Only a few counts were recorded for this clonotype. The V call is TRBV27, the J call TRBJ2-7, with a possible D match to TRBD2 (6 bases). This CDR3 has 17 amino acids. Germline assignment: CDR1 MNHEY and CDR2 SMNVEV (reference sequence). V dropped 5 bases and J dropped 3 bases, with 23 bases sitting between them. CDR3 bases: TGTGCCAGCAGTCCCTTCCCAATAGCCACGGGGGACTACGAGCAGTACTTC. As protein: CASSPFPIATGDYEQYF.

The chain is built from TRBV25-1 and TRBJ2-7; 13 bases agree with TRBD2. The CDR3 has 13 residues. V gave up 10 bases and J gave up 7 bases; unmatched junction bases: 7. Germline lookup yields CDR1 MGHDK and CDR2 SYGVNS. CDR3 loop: CATYPGLAGEQYF. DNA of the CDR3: TGTGCCACCTATCCGGGACTAGCGGGAGAGCAGTACTTC.

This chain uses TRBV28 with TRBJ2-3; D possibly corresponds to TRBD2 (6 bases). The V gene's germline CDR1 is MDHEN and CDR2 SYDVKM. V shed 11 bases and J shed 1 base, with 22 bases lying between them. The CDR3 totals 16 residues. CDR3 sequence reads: CAGANGSATRTDTQYF. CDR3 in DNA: TGTGCCGGGGCGAACGGGAGCGCAACCCGCACAGATACGCAGTATTTT.